This TCR beta chain appears in the sequencing data of a study of shared clonotypes between healthy human individuals. Overall study results and limits: Among several donors, 4.5% to 5.5% of naive CD4 clonotypes were found in common.

On this clone: Its antigen is undetermined.

This CDR3 has 15 residues. The germline gives CDR1 SGHRS, CDR2 YFSETQ. J was trimmed by 5 bases and V by 4 bases; bases with no gene match: 11. Naive CD45RA+ and memory CD45RA-negative subsets were split from CD4+ cells. Several immunoSEQ plates held equal portions of the genomic DNA taken from each subset. The DNA input per sorted-subset replicate PCR was roughly 180 ng, corresponding to roughly 30,000 T cell genomes. Some clones are missing from TCRdb's copy, which holds only in-frame ones; the method was immunoSEQ multiplex PCR. The sample has about 1 million clones; roughly 75% are singletons. The source of this sequence is a young man in good health. This chain joins TRBV5-1 and TRBJ2-5; 7 positions match TRBD2. The sample consisted of memory CD4+ T cells sorted from blood. Described subset: CD45RA-negative fraction. As DNA, the CDR3 is TGCGCCAGCAGCCCTAGCGGTCCCCCAAAGGAGACCCAGTACTTC. It codes for CASSPSGPPKETQYF.